Each of the 14 T cell receptor beta chains below was sequenced from the same sample in a study of control samples from healthy donors and cancer patients. The repertoire was sequenced with immunoSEQ multiplex PCR; TCRdb's copy has only in-frame clones and lacks some. The sample includes under 200,000 clones, about 94% seen only once; the top ten take 11% to 15%. Sequenced material: PBMCs. The origin of the receptors is a man between 60 and 75 years old with colorectal cancer.

The chain is built from TRBV21-1 and TRBJ2-3; the listed D gene, TRBD2, was not tested against the DNA. TRBV21-1 is labeled a pseudogene. CDR3 length equals 16 residues. The CDR3 reads CASRAHSGGDTDTQYF. The CDR3 DNA is TGTGCCAGCAGAGCCCATAGCGGGGGGGATACAGATACGCAGTATTTT.

The chain combines TRBV6-1 with TRBJ2-4; D not resolved. Looked up from germline, CDR1 is MNHNS and CDR2 is SASEGT. Between the trimmed V and J ends, which lost 3 bases and 6 bases, there was a span of 9 bases. This CDR3 has 13 residues. The CDR3: CASSDLILNIQYF. The CDR3 DNA sequence: TGTGCCAGCAGTGACCTCATCCTAAACATTCAGTACTTC.

The genes are TRBV30 and TRBJ1-1; D is unclear. Trimming took off 4 bases at V and 0 bases at J, with 3 bases between the two ends. The germline V gene has CDR1 GTSNPN and CDR2 SVGIG (reference sequence). The CDR3 has 11 amino acids. The CDR3, as DNA: TGTGCCTGGAAGGTGAACACTGAAGCTTTCTTT. Protein: CAWKVNTEAFF.

The chain joins TRBV5-1 to TRBJ1-1; D gene ambiguous. Trimming removed 0 bases at V and 4 bases at J, with 10 bases between. Germline V gene data show CDR1 as SGHRS and CDR2 as YFSETQ. There are 14 residues in the CDR3. CDR3 coding DNA: TGCGCCAGCAGCTTGGAGGGTTTGGGCACTGAAGCTTTCTTT. Protein sequence: CASSLEGLGTEAFF.

The chain has TRBV19 and TRBJ1-1, with a possible D match to TRBD1 (5 bases). The CDR3 sequence is 14 residues long. The V gene lost 5 bases and the J gene lost 9 bases, with 19 bases spanning the gap. Germline V CDR1 and CDR2: LNHDA, SQIVND (reference sequence). DNA for the CDR3: TGTGCCAGTAGTCCCAACGACAGTAGAGATAAAGCTTTCTTT. As protein: CASSPNDSRDKAFF.

The rearrangement uses TRBV9 and TRBJ1-2, with D tentatively TRBD1 (6 bases). CDR1 SGDLS and CDR2 YYNGEE come from the germline V gene. The V end was cut by 7 bases, the J end by 3 bases, with 19 bases between. The CDR3 length is 15 residues. The CDR3 is CASREGRGDYYGYTF. The CDR3 bases are TGTGCCAGCCGCGAGGGGAGGGGGGACTACTATGGCTACACCTTC.

Details on this clone: Other nucleotide sequences in the sample specify the same CDR3. The J gene is TRBJ2-5, the V gene TRBV7-2; 8 bases map to TRBD1. The CDR3 spans 15 residues. Germline V gene lookup returns CDR1 SGHTA and CDR2 FQGNSA. After removal of 2 bases from V and 5 bases from J, the junction contained 7 bases not matched to a gene. The CDR3 is CASSLSDRGRETQYF. The CDR3 DNA sequence: TGTGCCAGCAGCTTATCCGACAGGGGTCGCGAGACCCAGTACTTC.

J is TRBJ2-3 and V is TRBV2; 10 bases are a match to TRBD1. Germline CDR1 is SNHLY and CDR2 is FYNNEI. Unmatched junction bases numbered 2, after V lost 5 bases and J lost 3 bases. This CDR3 is 14 amino acids long. The CDR3 sequence: CASSPGQGTDTQYF. CDR3 nucleotide sequence: TGTGCCAGCAGTCCGGGACAGGGGACAGATACGCAGTATTTT.

This clone showed up just once. The chain joins TRBV5-6 to TRBJ1-1; the D is unclear. V shed 2 bases and J shed 1 base, with 6 bases lying between them. The germline V gene has CDR1 SGHDT and CDR2 YYEEEE. The CDR3 runs to 13 residues. Here the CDR3 DNA reads TGTGCCAGCAGCTTTTCACCGAACACTGAAGCTTTCTTT. Translating it yields CASSFSPNTEAFF.

This rearrangement joins TRBV3-1 (or the pseudogene TRBV3-2) to TRBJ2-5, with 12 bases identical to TRBD2. Germline values: CDR1 LGHDT, CDR2 YNNKEL (reference sequence). CDR3 length equals 16 residues. Unmatched junction bases numbered 3, after V lost 0 bases and J lost 4 bases. The CDR3 spells CASSQDLAGGLETQYF. Here the CDR3 DNA reads TGTGCCAGCAGCCAAGATCTAGCGGGGGGGCTAGAGACCCAGTACTTC.

J is TRBJ2-1 and V is TRBV4-1; 7 bases map to TRBD1. The CDR3 runs 17 residues. V gave up 1 base and J gave up 3 bases; unmatched junction bases: 9. Germline V CDR1 and CDR2: MGHRA, YSYEKL. CDR3 DNA: TGCGCCAGCAGCCAAGTAGTCGGACAGGATCTCTACAATGAGCAGTTCTTC. Translating it yields CASSQVVGQDLYNEQFF.

The gene calls are TRBV11-2 and TRBJ2-3, with TRBD2 matching 11 bases. Germline CDR1 reads SGHAT; CDR2 reads FQNNGV. The CDR3 runs to 18 residues. The trim removed 3 bases at V and 0 bases at J, leaving 8 bases unmatched. The CDR3 is CASSFRPRTSGSTDTQYF. The CDR3 DNA follows: TGTGCCAGCAGCTTTCGCCCCAGGACTAGCGGGAGCACAGATACGCAGTATTTT.

This sequence joins TRBV10-3 and TRBJ1-2, with a possible D match to TRBD1 (5 bases). The CDR3 has 13 residues. In germline, CDR1 is ENHRY, CDR2 SYGVKD. V was shortened by 4 bases and J by 1 base, with 7 bases between the two germline ends. CDR3 sequence (DNA): TGTGCCATCAGTGGGGACGATAACTATGGCTACACCTTC. Its translation is CAISGDDNYGYTF.

This sequence joins TRBV27 and TRBJ2-5; D possibly matches TRBD1 or TRBD2 (5 bases each). The CDR3 contains 15 residues. Germline V gene lookup returns CDR1 MNHEY and CDR2 SMNVEV (reference sequence). The ends were cut back, 0 bases at V and 5 bases at J, with 13 bases in the middle. The CDR3 DNA reads TGTGCCAGCAGTTTATCGGGGGTCCGCCGGGAGACCCAGTACTTC. Its translation is CASSLSGVRRETQYF.